This T cell receptor (beta chain) stems from a study of neurological immune-mediated disorders. The study's findings and limits: Across subjects, expanded clones had no CDR3 amino acid sequences in common, pointing to private repertoires in all groups.

As for time point: longitudinal time-point 3. In this sample, this clonotype turned up many times. The antigen is unknown. Every sequencing run generated over 180 million TCR-beta sequences from 15-18 subjects. TCRdb reanalysed the 5' RACE reads using MiXCR and keeps one entry per CDR3 protein. Altogether tens of thousands of distinct CDR3 sequences are present, approximately 4.3% being singletons, with the ten largest covering roughly 5.6%. The V gene end was trimmed by 7 bases and the J gene end by 6 bases; junction bases not matched to a gene: 8. There are 15 residues in the CDR3. Germline CDR1 reads MNHEY; CDR2 reads SMNVEV (reference sequence).

Specimen: PBMCs. The genes are TRBV27 and TRBJ2-1; 11 bases match TRBD2. The clonotype was recovered from a woman in her sixties with multiple sclerosis. The CDR3 DNA follows: TGTGCCAGCACTGTCCTAGCGGGAGGCCCCAATGAGCAGTTCTTC. Protein product: CASTVLAGGPNEQFF.